The rows below give T cell receptor beta chains drawn from one sample of a study of shared clonotypes between healthy human individuals. The repertoire was sequenced with immunoSEQ multiplex PCR; TCRdb's copy has only in-frame clones and lacks some. The sample lists 2 million to 2.5 million clones; about 94% were seen once. What was sequenced was naive CD4+ T cells sorted from blood. These receptors were obtained from a man aged 18 to 30 in good health. CDR3s include the opening cysteine and the closing phenylalanine or tryptophan. Fields, in order: J gene, D gene, V gene, clone size, CDR3 DNA, CDR3 protein. A D gene is named only where the DNA matches it firmly. Some rows have no size entry. The others give once, few or many, or a class for an expanded clone.

J gene: TRBJ2-2; D gene: TRBD2; V gene: TRBV7-2; clone size: .; CDR3 DNA: TGTGCCAGCAGCTTAGTTGGGACTAGCGGGAGGAGTAACACCGGGGAGCTGTTTTTT; CDR3 protein: CASSLVGTSGRSNTGELFF
J gene: TRBJ2-1; D gene: .; V gene: TRBV28; clone size: .; CDR3 DNA: TGTGCCAGCAGGGGCCCGGATAGCTCCTACAATGAGCAGTTCTTC; CDR3 protein: CASRGPDSSYNEQFF
J gene: TRBJ1-2; D gene: .; V gene: TRBV25-1; clone size: .; CDR3 DNA: TGTGCCAGCAGACCTCCTGGGGGGTCCTATGGCTACACCTTC; CDR3 protein: CASRPPGGSYGYTF
J gene: TRBJ1-2; D gene: TRBD1; V gene: TRBV18; clone size: .; CDR3 DNA: TGTGCCAGCTCACCACAAGACAGGGAAGATGGCTACACCTTC; CDR3 protein: CASSPQDREDGYTF
J gene: TRBJ1-6; D gene: .; V gene: TRBV2; clone size: .; CDR3 DNA: TGTGCCAGCAGTCGGGAAGGGGCCGGTTCACCCCTCCACTTT; CDR3 protein: CASSREGAGSPLHF
J gene: TRBJ2-6; D gene: .; V gene: TRBV5-1; clone size: .; CDR3 DNA: TGCGCCAGCCGGTGGTCTGGGGCCAACGTCCTGACTTTC; CDR3 protein: CASRWSGANVLTF
J gene: TRBJ2-5; D gene: .; V gene: TRBV15; clone size: .; CDR3 DNA: TGTGCCACCAGCATCCGACAGAAGGAGACCCAGTACTTC; CDR3 protein: CATSIRQKETQYF
J gene: TRBJ2-5; D gene: TRBD1; V gene: TRBV5-4; clone size: .; CDR3 DNA: TGTGCCAGCAGCTTAACAGGGGTAGAAGAGACCCAGTACTTC; CDR3 protein: CASSLTGVEETQYF
J gene: TRBJ2-3; D gene: .; V gene: TRBV30; clone size: .; CDR3 DNA: TGTGCCTGGAGTGAGACGGGAAGCACAGATACGCAGTATTTT; CDR3 protein: CAWSETGSTDTQYF
J gene: TRBJ2-1; D gene: .; V gene: TRBV2; clone size: .; CDR3 DNA: TGTGCCAGCATCCGAATCGGGGTCACTCAGTTCTTC; CDR3 protein: CASIRIGVTQFF
J gene: TRBJ2-3; D gene: .; V gene: TRBV5-6; clone size: .; CDR3 DNA: TGTGCCAGCAGCACCCCTAGCACAGATACGCAGTATTTT; CDR3 protein: CASSTPSTDTQYF
J gene: TRBJ2-2; D gene: .; V gene: TRBV16; clone size: .; CDR3 DNA: TGTGCCAGCAGCCCCTCGTTCCCGGGGACCGGGGAGCTGTTTTTT; CDR3 protein: CASSPSFPGTGELFF
J gene: TRBJ2-6; D gene: .; V gene: TRBV6-6; clone size: .; CDR3 DNA: TGTGCCAGCAGTTACGAGAGCTCTGGGGCCAACGTCCTGACTTTC; CDR3 protein: CASSYESSGANVLTF
J gene: TRBJ2-7; D gene: .; V gene: TRBV6-5; clone size: .; CDR3 DNA: TGTGCCACCCAATCTAGGTACGAGCAGTACTTC; CDR3 protein: CATQSRYEQYF
J gene: TRBJ2-7; D gene: .; V gene: TRBV5-1; clone size: .; CDR3 DNA: TGCGCCAGCAGCTTGGCCGTAGGGGCAGGGACCGAGCAGTACTTC; CDR3 protein: CASSLAVGAGTEQYF
J gene: TRBJ1-4; D gene: .; V gene: TRBV19; clone size: .; CDR3 DNA: TGTGCCAGTAGTGTGTCAAAAGCAACTAATGAAAAACTGTTTTTT; CDR3 protein: CASSVSKATNEKLFF
J gene: TRBJ2-3; D gene: TRBD2; V gene: TRBV7-9; clone size: .; CDR3 DNA: TGTGCCAGCAGAAAACTCGGGGGGTCCACAGATACGCAGTATTTT; CDR3 protein: CASRKLGGSTDTQYF
J gene: TRBJ2-7; D gene: TRBD1; V gene: TRBV5-6; clone size: .; CDR3 DNA: TGTGCCAGCACCGGTTGGGGACAGGGTACCTACGAGCAGTACTTC; CDR3 protein: CASTGWGQGTYEQYF
J gene: TRBJ2-5; D gene: TRBD1; V gene: TRBV10-2; clone size: .; CDR3 DNA: TGCGCCAGCAGGGACAGGGGGTTGGAGACCCAGTACTTC; CDR3 protein: CASRDRGLETQYF
J gene: TRBJ2-2; D gene: .; V gene: TRBV5-4; clone size: .; CDR3 DNA: TGTGCCAGCAGCTTCCGCCAAAGTGGCGGGGAGCTGTTTTTT; CDR3 protein: CASSFRQSGGELFF
J gene: TRBJ2-1; D gene: TRBD1; V gene: TRBV28; clone size: .; CDR3 DNA: TGTGCCAGCAGCCTCCGGGACAGGCGTTACAATGAGCAGTTCTTC; CDR3 protein: CASSLRDRRYNEQFF
J gene: TRBJ1-3; D gene: .; V gene: TRBV10-3; clone size: .; CDR3 DNA: TGTGCCACCAATCCAGGGGTCGACACCATATATTTT; CDR3 protein: CATNPGVDTIYF
J gene: TRBJ2-1; D gene: .; V gene: TRBV10-3; clone size: .; CDR3 DNA: TGTGCCATCAGCTCCGGGACTCCGAATGAGCAGTTCTTC; CDR3 protein: CAISSGTPNEQFF
J gene: TRBJ1-1; D gene: TRBD1; V gene: TRBV6-4; clone size: .; CDR3 DNA: TGTGCCAGCAGCCATGACAGGGGGCGCGAAGCTTTCTTT; CDR3 protein: CASSHDRGREAFF
J gene: TRBJ2-5; D gene: .; V gene: TRBV7-9; clone size: .; CDR3 DNA: TGTGCCAGCAGTCCCGGGACTCGAGAGACCCAGTACTTC; CDR3 protein: CASSPGTRETQYF
J gene: TRBJ2-1; D gene: TRBD2; V gene: TRBV19; clone size: .; CDR3 DNA: TGTGCCAGTACCAAAGGATCCGCTAGCGGTAACAATGAGCAGTTCTTC; CDR3 protein: CASTKGSASGNNEQFF
J gene: TRBJ2-5; D gene: TRBD2; V gene: TRBV29-1; clone size: .; CDR3 DNA: TGCAGCATCTTGCGGGGGACTAAACAAGAGACCCAGTACTTC; CDR3 protein: CSILRGTKQETQYF
J gene: TRBJ2-1; D gene: .; V gene: TRBV6-1; clone size: .; CDR3 DNA: TGTGCCAGCAACCCCGGGACTGGCCCTTTCAATGAGCAGTTCTTC; CDR3 protein: CASNPGTGPFNEQFF
J gene: TRBJ1-5; D gene: .; V gene: TRBV29-1; clone size: .; CDR3 DNA: TGCAGCGTTATTATTGGTAGCAATCAGCCCCAGCATTTT; CDR3 protein: CSVIIGSNQPQHF
J gene: TRBJ2-3; D gene: .; V gene: TRBV29-1; clone size: .; CDR3 DNA: TGCAGCGTTGAGGGGGCGGGAGTAAGCACAGATACGCAGTATTTT; CDR3 protein: CSVEGAGVSTDTQYF
J gene: TRBJ2-1; D gene: .; V gene: TRBV5-4; clone size: .; CDR3 DNA: TGTGCCAGCAGCCCGCAGGGGGGATCATACAATGAGCAGTTCTTC; CDR3 protein: CASSPQGGSYNEQFF
J gene: TRBJ2-5; D gene: TRBD1; V gene: TRBV6-6; clone size: once; CDR3 DNA: TGTGCCAGCAGTTACTCAGGGGGCGAAGAGACCCAGTACTTC; CDR3 protein: CASSYSGGEETQYF
J gene: TRBJ2-2; D gene: TRBD1; V gene: TRBV27; clone size: .; CDR3 DNA: TGTGCCAGCAGTTACCTTGGGACAGGGGTCACCGGGGAGCTGTTTTTT; CDR3 protein: CASSYLGTGVTGELFF
J gene: TRBJ1-5; D gene: .; V gene: TRBV28; clone size: .; CDR3 DNA: TGTGCCAGCAGTTTAGAGGGCCTGCGGGGACAGCATTTT; CDR3 protein: CASSLEGLRGQHF
J gene: TRBJ1-1; D gene: .; V gene: TRBV7-2; clone size: .; CDR3 DNA: TGTGCCAGCAGCTTAGCGCGGCAGGGCGGGAATTTGAACACTGAAGCTTTCTTT; CDR3 protein: CASSLARQGGNLNTEAFF
J gene: TRBJ1-5; D gene: TRBD1; V gene: TRBV19; clone size: once; CDR3 DNA: TGTGCCAGTAACGACAGGGGTTTGGGCAATCAGCCCCAGCATTTT; CDR3 protein: CASNDRGLGNQPQHF
J gene: TRBJ1-2; D gene: .; V gene: TRBV27; clone size: .; CDR3 DNA: TGTGCCAGCAGTCATATGACAGACCCTTACTATGGCTACACCTTC; CDR3 protein: CASSHMTDPYYGYTF
J gene: TRBJ2-7; D gene: TRBD2; V gene: TRBV6-1; clone size: .; CDR3 DNA: TGTGCCAGCAGTGACTCCGGACTAGCCATCTACGAGCAGTACTTC; CDR3 protein: CASSDSGLAIYEQYF
J gene: TRBJ2-2; D gene: .; V gene: TRBV11-2; clone size: .; CDR3 DNA: TGTGCCAGCAGCCCAAGGGCCATCGCGAACACCGGGGAGCTGTTTTTT; CDR3 protein: CASSPRAIANTGELFF
J gene: TRBJ1-1; D gene: .; V gene: TRBV30; clone size: .; CDR3 DNA: TGTGCCTGGAGTGTCCGGAGGGTTACGAACACTGAAGCTTTCTTT; CDR3 protein: CAWSVRRVTNTEAFF
J gene: TRBJ2-1; D gene: TRBD2; V gene: TRBV5-4; clone size: .; CDR3 DNA: TGTGCCAGCAGCCGGACCCCGGGACTAGGTAACAATGAGCAGTTCTTC; CDR3 protein: CASSRTPGLGNNEQFF
J gene: TRBJ1-2; D gene: .; V gene: TRBV9; clone size: once; CDR3 DNA: TGTGCCAGCAGCGCGCCGAACCTCCGGGGCGGCTACACCTTC; CDR3 protein: CASSAPNLRGGYTF
J gene: TRBJ1-5; D gene: TRBD1; V gene: TRBV2; clone size: once; CDR3 DNA: TGTGCCAGCATTACCGACAGGGGACAGCCCCAGCATTTT; CDR3 protein: CASITDRGQPQHF
J gene: TRBJ2-3; D gene: .; V gene: TRBV10-2; clone size: .; CDR3 DNA: TGCGCCAGCAGCCGGGCTTTCACAGATACGCAGTATTTT; CDR3 protein: CASSRAFTDTQYF
J gene: TRBJ2-7; D gene: TRBD2; V gene: TRBV4-3; clone size: once; CDR3 DNA: TGCGCCAGCAGCCGGACTAGCCTAACTTCCTACGAGCAGTACTTC; CDR3 protein: CASSRTSLTSYEQYF
J gene: TRBJ1-1; D gene: .; V gene: TRBV30; clone size: .; CDR3 DNA: TGTGCCTGGAGCGGACGGTTAGGGGAGGCTTTCTTT; CDR3 protein: CAWSGRLGEAFF
J gene: TRBJ2-2; D gene: .; V gene: TRBV4-1; clone size: .; CDR3 DNA: TGCGCCAGCAGCCAAGAACCCCCCCCGAACACCGGGGAGCTGTTTTTT; CDR3 protein: CASSQEPPPNTGELFF
J gene: TRBJ1-1; D gene: TRBD1; V gene: TRBV28; clone size: .; CDR3 DNA: TGTGCCAGCCCGGGACAGCTCGAGCCCACGAACACTGAAGCTTTCTTT; CDR3 protein: CASPGQLEPTNTEAFF
J gene: TRBJ1-1; D gene: .; V gene: TRBV30; clone size: .; CDR3 DNA: TGTGCCTGGAGTGTAACCCTCACAGCGAACACTGAAGCTTTCTTT; CDR3 protein: CAWSVTLTANTEAFF